Given below is one T cell receptor (beta chain) in context. In germline, CDR1 is PRHDT, CDR2 FYEKMQ (reference sequence). CDR3 length equals 15 residues. Between the trimmed V and J ends, which lost 4 bases and 3 bases, there was a span of 12 bases. Some clones are missing from TCRdb's copy, which holds only in-frame ones; the method was immunoSEQ multiplex PCR. The table shows roughly 170,000 clones, with around nine tenths occurring only once. This specimen comes from a study of blood T cell repertoires in COVID-19. The overall study: From T cells, B-cell-depleted T cells, or PBMCs came the material, which was cDNA or gDNA.

The sequence came from a woman between 18 and 29 years old who had recovered from COVID-19. V is TRBV13 and J is TRBJ2-2; no definite D call. Sequenced sample: peripheral blood. This CDR3 reads CASSSPITYTGELFF. As DNA, the CDR3 is TGTGCCAGCAGCTCACCGATCACTTACACCGGGGAGCTGTTTTTT.